This T cell receptor (beta chain) stems from a study of beta chain features in type 1 diabetes. Findings and caveats of the study: All four CD4+ subsets from Type 1 diabetes patients carried moderately but significantly shorter TCRB CDR3s.

Expressed TCRB transcripts got sequenced, as all isolated RNA was reverse transcribed. Some 3.4 million reads were obtained on average from naive, central memory and regulatory T cell samples. TCRdb keeps only in-frame clones here, not all; method: immunoSEQ multiplex PCR. The table shows 250,000 to 300,000 clones, with 24% occurring only once. One heparinised blood draw, averaging roughly 0.11 L, came from each donor. A sort by CD45RO/CCR7/CD25/CD127/CD95/CD27 yielded CD4+ naive, central memory, regulatory and stem cell-like memory cells. This clone has only a few counts. The antigen is undetermined. This TCR was recovered from a woman aged 25-40 years with type 1 diabetes. The sequenced material came from naive CD4+ T cells from blood.

The CDR3 is CASSLQWTDYEQYF. CDR3 sequence (DNA): TGCGCCAGCAGCTTGCAGTGGACAGATTACGAGCAGTACTTC. This sequence joins TRBV5-1 and TRBJ2-7; perhaps TRBD1 as D (6 bases). CDR1 and CDR2 from the germline V gene are SGHRS and YFSETQ. CDR3 length equals 14 residues. V lost 1 base, J lost 4 bases, and 12 bases lay in between.